This T cell receptor (beta chain) was captured by sequencing in a study of cytomegalovirus exposure and HLA in healthy donors. Points on this clone: Its cognate antigen is unknown.

The V gene end was trimmed by 4 bases and the J gene end by 8 bases; junction bases not matched to a gene: 4. This CDR3 comprises 14 residues. Germline CDR1 and CDR2: SEHNR and FQNEAQ (reference sequence). Repertoires were generated with immunoSEQ multiplex PCR, while TCRdb's copy carries only in-frame clones and drops some. The repertoire has 90,000 to 150,000 clones, roughly 90% of them found once; the top ten carry just under 6.5%. Overall study findings and caveats: Rare TCR sequences predominated, though certain public TCRs were found in many donors. The CMV antigen specificity of three CMV-associated chains was confirmed through in vitro analysis. A classifier reportedly called cytomegalovirus status with high sensitivity and specificity.

The chain is built from TRBV7-9 and TRBJ1-6; TRBD1 aligns across 8 bases. Sequences were obtained from PBMCs. The receptor comes from a woman between 18 and 30 years old in good health and CMV-seropositive. The CDR3 region has the DNA TGTGCCAGCAGCTCCGGGACAGGCCATTCACCCCTCCACTTT. The encoded protein is CASSSGTGHSPLHF.